This TCR beta chain was recorded in a study of T cell repertoires in cytomegalovirus infection. Trimming left V 6 bases short and J 4 bases short, with 12 bases between. This CDR3 spans 13 amino acids. From germline, CDR1 is MNHNS and CDR2 SASEGT. TCRdb independently ran MiXCR on the reads; one entry per CDR3 protein. This table holds 700,000 to 850,000 distinct CDR3 sequences, approximately 30% found once. Worth noting for this clonotype: Its antigen remains unknown.

The rearrangement links TRBV6-1 to TRBJ1-1, with D maybe TRBD1 (5 bases). The receptor was isolated from a human donor in good health (CMV status not recorded). Some clones in this sample may be carry-over from other donors' samples. Sequenced material: cultured CD8+ T cells from PBMCs, taken from culture after CMV antigen stimulation. CDR3 DNA: TGTGCCAGCAGCGGAGGGGTTTTCACTGAAGCTTTCTTT. Translation: CASSGGVFTEAFF.